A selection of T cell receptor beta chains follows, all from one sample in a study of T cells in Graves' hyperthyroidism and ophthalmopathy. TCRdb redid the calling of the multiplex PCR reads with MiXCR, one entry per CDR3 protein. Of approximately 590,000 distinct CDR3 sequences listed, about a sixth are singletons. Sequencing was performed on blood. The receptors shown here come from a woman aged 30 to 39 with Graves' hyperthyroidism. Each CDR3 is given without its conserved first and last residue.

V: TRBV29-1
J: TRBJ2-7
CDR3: SVGAFSGTGFHEQY

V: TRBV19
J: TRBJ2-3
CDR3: ASSMMAGGVTDTQY

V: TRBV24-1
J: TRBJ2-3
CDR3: ATSDAAMATQY

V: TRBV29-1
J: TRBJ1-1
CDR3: SVADSPGGTEAF

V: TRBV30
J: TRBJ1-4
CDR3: AWTKTGGNANEKLF

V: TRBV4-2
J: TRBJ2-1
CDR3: ASSQGLAGFYNEQF

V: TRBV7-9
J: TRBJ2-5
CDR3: ASSLLGWVEGVVQETQY

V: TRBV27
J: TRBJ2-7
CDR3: ASSLKFGYEQY

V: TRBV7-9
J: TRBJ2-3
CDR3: ASSSQGSADTQY

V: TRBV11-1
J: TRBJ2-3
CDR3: ASSMDGTDTQY

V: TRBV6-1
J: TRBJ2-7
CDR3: ASSEPGRPDREQY

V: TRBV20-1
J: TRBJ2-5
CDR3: SASIRGRQETQY

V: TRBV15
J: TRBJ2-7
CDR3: ATSRDRATYEQY

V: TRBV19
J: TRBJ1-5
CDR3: ASSPQGQGARQPQH

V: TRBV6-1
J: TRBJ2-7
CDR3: ASTGQGSHEQY

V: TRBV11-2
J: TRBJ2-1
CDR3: ASSLGTGNYNEQF

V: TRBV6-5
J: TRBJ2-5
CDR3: ASSYFGGETQY

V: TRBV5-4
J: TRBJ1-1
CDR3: ASSPRGDLNTEAF

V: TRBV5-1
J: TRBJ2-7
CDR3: ASSLSGATPEQY

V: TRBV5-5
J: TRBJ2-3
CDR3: ASSLFMGAQAGGLVDTQY

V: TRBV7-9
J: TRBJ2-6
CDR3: ASSLVPRGRPSGANVLT

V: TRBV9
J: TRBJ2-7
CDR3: ASSVGTSYEQY

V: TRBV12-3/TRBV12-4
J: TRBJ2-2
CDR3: ASSRARTANTGELF

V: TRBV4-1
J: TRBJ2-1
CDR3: ASSPRVAGDYNEQF

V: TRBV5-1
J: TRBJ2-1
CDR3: ASSFGRGGDEQF

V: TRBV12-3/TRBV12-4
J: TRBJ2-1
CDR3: ASSLTGATSYNEQF

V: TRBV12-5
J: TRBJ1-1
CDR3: ASGLGTSNTEAF

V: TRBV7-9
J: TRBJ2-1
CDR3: ASSLPGTSGRTLYNEQF

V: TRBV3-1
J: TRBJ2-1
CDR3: ASSQKYLSSYNEQF

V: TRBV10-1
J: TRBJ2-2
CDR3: ASSEGFTGELF

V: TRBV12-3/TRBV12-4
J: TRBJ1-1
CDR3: ASSDSYMNTEAF